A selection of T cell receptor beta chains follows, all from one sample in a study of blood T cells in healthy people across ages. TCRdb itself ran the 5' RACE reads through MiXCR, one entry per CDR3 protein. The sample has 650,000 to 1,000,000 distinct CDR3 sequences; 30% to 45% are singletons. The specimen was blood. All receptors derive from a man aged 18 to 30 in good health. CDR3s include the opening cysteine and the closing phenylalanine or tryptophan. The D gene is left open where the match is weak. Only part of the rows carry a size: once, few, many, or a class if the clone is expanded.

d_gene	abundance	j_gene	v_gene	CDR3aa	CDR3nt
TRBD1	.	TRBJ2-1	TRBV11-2	CASSLAGQRSYEQFF	TGTGCCAGCAGCTTAGCGGGACAGAGATCCTACGAGCAGTTCTTC
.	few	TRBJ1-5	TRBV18	CASSPLRTDSNQPQHF	TGTGCCAGCTCACCACTCAGAACGGATAGCAATCAGCCCCAGCATTTT
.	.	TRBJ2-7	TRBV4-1	CASSQVSQYNEQYF	TGCGCCAGCAGCCAAGTTTCACAGTACAATGAGCAGTACTTC
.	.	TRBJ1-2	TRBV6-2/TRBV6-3	CASSSGRSRENYGYTF	TGTGCCAGCAGTTCCGGACGGTCGCGCGAAAACTATGGCTACACCTTC
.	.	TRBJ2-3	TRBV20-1	CSANRVFGGTDTQYF	TGCAGTGCTAACCGGGTTTTCGGAGGCACAGATACGCAGTATTTT
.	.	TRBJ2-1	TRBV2	CASSLGENNEQFF	TGTGCCAGCTCTCTAGGGGAAAACAATGAGCAGTTCTTC
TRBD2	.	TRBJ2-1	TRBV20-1	CSARQQASGGNPYNEQFF	TGCAGTGCTAGACAGCAGGCTAGCGGGGGGAACCCCTACAATGAGCAGTTCTTC
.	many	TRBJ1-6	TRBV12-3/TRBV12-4	CASSTSGMGSPLHF	TGTGCCAGCAGTACTTCAGGGATGGGGTCACCCCTCCACTTT
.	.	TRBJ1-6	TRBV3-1	CASSPSGYRNLSPLHF	TGTGCCAGCAGCCCGTCTGGGTACAGGAACCTATCACCCCTCCACTTT
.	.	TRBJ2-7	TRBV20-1	CSATTSSAGSSYEQYF	TGCAGTGCCACTACTTCTTCGGCGGGGAGCTCCTACGAGCAGTACTTC
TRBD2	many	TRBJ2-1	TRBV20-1	CSAPGSAGGKGNEQFF	TGCAGTGCCCCCGGTTCAGCGGGGGGCAAGGGTAATGAGCAGTTCTTC
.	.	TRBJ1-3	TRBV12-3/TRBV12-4	CASSRGNAIYF	TGTGCCAGCAGCAGGGGAAACGCCATATATTTT
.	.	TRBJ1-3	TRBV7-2	CASSSDSLSGNTIYF	TGTGCCAGCAGCTCGGACTCACTCTCTGGAAACACCATATATTTT
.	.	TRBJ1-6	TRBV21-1	CASSLMGRHRSTPLHF	TGTGCCAGCAGCCTCATGGGCCGCCACAGGTCTACACCCCTCCACTTT
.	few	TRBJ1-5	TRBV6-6	CASSSEVVSNQPQHF	TGTGCCAGCAGTTCCGAGGTTGTTAGCAATCAGCCCCAGCATTTT
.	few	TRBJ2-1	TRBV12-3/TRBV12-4	CASSSPAWTAYNEQFF	TGTGCCAGCAGTTCCCCGGCCTGGACAGCATACAATGAGCAGTTCTTC
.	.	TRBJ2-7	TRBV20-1	CSARELYNEQYF	TGCAGTGCTAGAGAACTCTACAATGAGCAGTACTTC
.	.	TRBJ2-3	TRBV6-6	CASSFPSDTQYF	TGTGCCAGCAGTTTCCCCTCCGATACGCAGTATTTT
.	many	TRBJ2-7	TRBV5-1	CASSPGQDEQYF	TGCGCCAGCAGCCCAGGACAAGACGAGCAGTACTTC
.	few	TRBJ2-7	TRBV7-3	CASSLRASPYNEQYF	TGTGCCAGCAGCTTAAGGGCTAGCCCGTACAATGAGCAGTACTTC
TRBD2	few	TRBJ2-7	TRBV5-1	CASSSGTSGEQYF	TGCGCCAGCAGTTCCGGGACTAGCGGGGAGCAGTACTTC
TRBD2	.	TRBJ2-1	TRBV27	CASSRTALGLAEYNEQFF	TGTGCCAGCAGTCGTACAGCTTTGGGACTAGCGGAGTACAATGAGCAGTTCTTC
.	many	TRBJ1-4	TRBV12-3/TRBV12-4	CASSLYEKLFF	TGTGCCAGCAGTTTGTATGAAAAACTGTTTTTT
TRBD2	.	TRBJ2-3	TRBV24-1	CATSDPSSGGHDTQYF	TGTGCCACCAGTGATCCCAGTAGCGGGGGTCACGATACGCAGTATTTT
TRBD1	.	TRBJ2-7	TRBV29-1	CSVEIGQGIGEQYF	TGCAGCGTTGAGATCGGACAGGGAATTGGTGAGCAGTACTTC
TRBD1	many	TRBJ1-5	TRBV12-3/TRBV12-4	CASSPTDRFQPQHF	TGTGCCAGCAGTCCCACGGACAGGTTCCAGCCCCAGCATTTT
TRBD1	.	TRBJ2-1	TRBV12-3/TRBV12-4	CASSSRDRFGKFF	TGTGCCAGCAGTTCCCGGGACAGATTTGGGAAGTTCTTC
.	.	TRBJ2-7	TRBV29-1	CSAKVDRLGYEQYF	TGCAGCGCCAAGGTCGACAGGCTCGGTTACGAGCAGTACTTC
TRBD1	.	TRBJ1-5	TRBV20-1	CSAIAGGGNQPQHF	TGCAGTGCTATTGCAGGGGGAGGCAATCAGCCCCAGCATTTT
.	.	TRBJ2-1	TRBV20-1	CSAPGPREEQFF	TGCAGTGCGCCAGGGCCTAGGGAGGAGCAGTTCTTC
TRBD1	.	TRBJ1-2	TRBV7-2	CASSQQPGTGGEGYTF	TGTGCCAGCAGCCAGCAACCCGGGACAGGGGGCGAAGGCTACACCTTC
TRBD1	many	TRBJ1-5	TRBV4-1	CASSQVGQASQPQHF	TGCGCCAGCAGCCAAGTGGGACAGGCTAGTCAGCCCCAGCATTTT
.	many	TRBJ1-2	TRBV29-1	CSVVEQFGYGYTF	TGCAGCGTTGTCGAACAGTTCGGCTATGGCTACACCTTC
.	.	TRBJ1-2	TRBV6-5	CASSPATGFSGGYTF	TGTGCCAGCAGTCCAGCCACAGGGTTTTCGGGTGGCTACACCTTC